Shown below are 11 T cell receptor beta chains from a single sample sequenced in a study of cytomegalovirus exposure and HLA in healthy donors. Measured with immunoSEQ multiplex PCR; TCRdb has only the in-frame clones, and not every one. This table has 200,000 or so clones, about 79% appearing once. Sequencing was carried out using PBMCs. Every receptor here comes from a woman in her 30s in good health and CMV-seropositive.

The chain carries TRBV19 and TRBJ2-3; 9 bases line up with TRBD1. V lost 3 bases and J lost 5; bases outside the gene matches: 12. Looked up from germline, CDR1 is LNHDA and CDR2 is SQIVND (reference sequence). This CDR3 has 17 residues. CDR3 loop: CASSIQGQGRRGDTQYF. The DNA of the CDR3 is TGTGCCAGTAGTATTCAGGGACAGGGCCGAAGGGGAGATACGCAGTATTTT.

The V and J genes are TRBV7-3 and TRBJ2-2; 10 nucleotides line up with TRBD2. Germline V lookup: CDR1 SGHTA, CDR2 FQGTGA. Trimming removed 4 bases from V and 6 bases from J; junction bases left unmatched: 14. This CDR3 is 18 amino acids long. DNA for the CDR3: TGTGCCAGCAGCTCCGGACTAGCGGCTTGGGAGGGGGCCGGGGAGCTGTTTTTT. This translates into CASSSGLAAWEGAGELFF.

The chain joins TRBV6-5 to TRBJ1-2; D not certain. This CDR3 is 15 amino acids long. Trimming pared 5 bases from V and 8 bases from J, leaving 21 bases between. Germline assignment: CDR1 MNHEY and CDR2 SVGAGI. CDR3 loop: CASSPSRQVVRGYTF. The CDR3 DNA is TGTGCCAGCAGTCCCTCCCGGCAGGTGGTTAGGGGCTACACCTTC.

This clone was seen a single time. CDR3 amino acids: CASSQVGLGEQFF. CDR3 sequence (DNA): TGTGCCAGCAGCCAAGTCGGTCTCGGGGAGCAGTTCTTC. The gene calls are TRBV14 and TRBJ2-1; no definite D call. Trimming shortened V by 1 base and J by 10 bases, and 11 bases separated the two germline ends. The length of the CDR3 is 13 residues. Per germline, CDR1 SGHDN and CDR2 FVKESK.

V gene TRBV30 combines with J gene TRBJ1-5, with 8 positions matching TRBD1. The CDR3 contains 16 residues. Germline V gene sequence: CDR1 GTSNPN, CDR2 SVGIG (reference sequence). Trimming at V came to 1 base and at J to 4 bases, leaving 9 bases not matched to a gene. The CDR3, as DNA: TGTGCCTGGAGTGCCCCGAGGACAGGGAGGAATCAGCCCCAGCATTTT. Protein product: CAWSAPRTGRNQPQHF.

This clone has a single count. This chain connects TRBV9 to TRBJ2-2, with TRBD1 as a possible D gene (5 bases). CDR3 length: 17 amino acids. Germline V gene data show CDR1 as SGDLS and CDR2 as YYNGEE. V was shortened by 1 base and J by 3 bases, with 16 bases between the two germline ends. The CDR3 reads CASSVTVRVRDTGELFF. In DNA form, the CDR3 reads TGTGCCAGCAGCGTAACCGTCAGGGTCAGGGACACCGGGGAGCTGTTTTTT.

The chain combines TRBV29-1 with TRBJ2-5, with 7 nucleotides matching TRBD2. Germline assignment: CDR1 SQVTM and CDR2 ANQGSEA. The length of the CDR3 is 12 residues. The V segment lost 7 bases and the J segment 5 bases; nucleotides outside the gene matches: 7. CDR3 region: CSAEGAGETQYF. The CDR3 DNA sequence: TGCAGCGCCGAGGGAGCGGGGGAGACCCAGTACTTC.

This chain uses TRBV11-1 with TRBJ2-1; possibly TRBD2 for D (7 bases). The CDR3 consists of 19 residues. Germline V gene lookup returns CDR1 SGHAT and CDR2 FQDESV (reference sequence). V was trimmed by 2 bases and J by 1 base, leaving 21 bases between them. CDR3 in DNA: TGTGCCAGCAGCTTAAAGGGGGGGTTAGCGGAGGAATCCTACAATGAGCAGTTCTTC. Translated: CASSLKGGLAEESYNEQFF.

This sequence joins TRBV18 and TRBJ2-7; TRBD1 is a possible D gene (5 bases). Trimming took 6 bases from V and 0 from J, leaving 12 bases between them. The CDR3 covers 14 residues. Germline loops: CDR1 KGHSH, CDR2 LQKENI. The CDR3 sequence is CASSLTDSSYEQYF. The CDR3 DNA sequence: TGTGCCAGCTCGCTGACAGATAGCTCCTACGAGCAGTACTTC. The whole variable domain, remainder taken from reference TRBV18 and TRBJ2-7, is NAGVMQNPRHLVRRRGQEARLRCSPMKGHSHVYWYRQLPEEGLKFMVYLQKENIIDESGMPKERFSAEFPKEGPSILRIQQVVRGDSAAYFCASSLTDSSYEQYFGPGTRLTVT.

This clone has just one count. V and J are TRBV6-5 and TRBJ1-2; tentative D call: TRBD1 (5 bases). The CDR3 sequence is 15 residues long. V was pared by 0 bases and J by 1 base, with 9 bases between. From germline, CDR1 is MNHEY and CDR2 SVGAGI. CDR3 nucleotides: TGTGCCAGCAGTTACTCGAACAGGTTTAACTATGGCTACACCTTC. Encoded protein: CASSYSNRFNYGYTF.

The chain carries TRBV28 and TRBJ2-7; 7 bases line up with TRBD2. Germline lookup yields CDR1 MDHEN and CDR2 SYDVKM. Losses at the gene ends were 3 bases for V and 6 bases for J; bases not matched to a gene: 8. The CDR3 covers 14 residues. CDR3 nucleotide sequence: TGTGCCAGCAGTTTGGTGGGGGGGGTCCTCGAGCAGTACTTC. Translating gives CASSLVGGVLEQYF.